These 3 T cell receptor beta chains share one sample of origin, sequenced in a study of cytomegalovirus exposure and HLA in healthy donors. The PCR ran on 60 Vbeta and 13 Jbeta primers. Only in-frame clones appear in the TCRdb table, and some are missing; sequencing was by immunoSEQ multiplex PCR. The data contain 130,000 to 150,000 clones, around 76% of them seen just once; the ten biggest clones take up roughly 4%. Input material: PBMCs. These receptors came from a man between 18 and 35 years old in good health and CMV-seronegative.

The chain couples TRBV19 to TRBJ2-7, with D possibly TRBD2 on 5 matching bases. The germline CDR1 and CDR2 sequences are LNHDA and SQIVND (reference sequence). Trimming removed 7 bases at V and 2 bases at J, with 15 bases between. The CDR3 consists of 14 residues. CDR3 residues: CASTSGVRPYEQYF. CDR3 DNA sequence: TGTGCCAGTACCTCCGGGGTAAGACCCTACGAGCAGTACTTC.

In this sample, this clone turned up a few times. This sequence joins TRBV6-1 and TRBJ2-3, with D unclear. The CDR3 length is 15 residues. Trimming stripped 2 bases from V and 3 bases from J, with 12 bases between. Germline loops: CDR1 MNHNS, CDR2 SASEGT. The CDR3 nucleotides read TGTGCCAGCAGTGAAAACGGTTGGGCAACAGATACGCAGTATTTT. This translates into CASSENGWATDTQYF.

The chain recombines TRBV5-8 with TRBJ2-2; TRBD1 might be the D (6 bases). This CDR3 has 14 residues. Trimming stripped 4 bases from V and 2 bases from J, with 9 bases between. The germline V gene encodes CDR1 SGHTS and CDR2 YDEGEE. CDR3 nucleotides: TGTGCCAGCAGCGTACAGGGTAACACCGGGGAGCTGTTTTTT. Translation: CASSVQGNTGELFF.